This TCR beta chain was documented in a study of CD8 T cells in Susac syndrome. The CDR3 has 16 residues. Germline trimming cut 0 bases from V and 3 bases from J; bases unmatched to any gene: 7. Germline V gene data show CDR1 as LGHNA and CDR2 as YSLEER. RNA was extracted with the RNeasy kit, and a quantity of about 0.5 to 1 ug was reverse transcribed using random hexamers. Across 54 Vbeta and 13 Jbeta, TCR beta CDR3 was amplified with immunoSEQ multiplex PCR. TCRdb ran MiXCR on the immunoSEQ multiplex PCR reads and lists one entry per CDR3 protein. The sample consists of more than 250,000 distinct CDR3 sequences, about 90% of them appearing once. TCR beta from blood CD8+ and CD4+ T cells was sequenced. It was treatment-naive patients with stable or active relapsing-remitting disease who made up the multiple sclerosis controls. The TEMRA cells underwent FACS enrichment, while the CD8+ and CD4+ T cells underwent negative isolation.

The material sequenced was CD4+ T cells from PBMCs. The clonotype originates from a human donor with multiple sclerosis. The chain has TRBV4-3 and TRBJ2-7; 8 bases fit TRBD2. This CDR3 reads CASSQDRAGGGYEQYF. The CDR3 nucleotides are TGCGCCAGCAGCCAAGATAGGGCGGGAGGAGGCTACGAGCAGTACTTC.